This TCR beta chain was captured in a study of type 1 regulatory T cells. Turning to the study itself: An in vitro protocol generated T-allo10, a Tr1-enriched, alloantigen-specific CD4 T cell product.

Germline V lookup: CDR1 MDHEN, CDR2 SYDVKM. This CDR3 comprises 15 residues. V lost 2 bases, J lost 7 bases, and 7 bases stayed unmatched. This clonotype was seen only a few times. Antigen specificity is unknown. The graft donor-derived T-allo10 cells reportedly recognize host alloantigens, are anergic, and suppress alloantigen-specifically. TCRdb called the reads again in MiXCR, with one record for every CDR3 protein. The repertoire includes around 62,000 distinct CDR3 sequences, 50% to 70% of them detected once, and 7.6% sits in the top ten. The specimen was cultured T cells, either the whole culture or a sorted T cell fraction (not recorded which). Specified subset: Tr1-enriched cell product generated in vitro against host alloantigens. The V gene is TRBV28, the J gene TRBJ1-3; 8 bases map to TRBD1. The receptor's source is a human donor in good health. CDR3 loop: CASSLGQGASNTIYF. In DNA, the CDR3 is TGTGCCAGCAGTTTAGGTCAGGGGGCGAGTAACACCATATATTTT.